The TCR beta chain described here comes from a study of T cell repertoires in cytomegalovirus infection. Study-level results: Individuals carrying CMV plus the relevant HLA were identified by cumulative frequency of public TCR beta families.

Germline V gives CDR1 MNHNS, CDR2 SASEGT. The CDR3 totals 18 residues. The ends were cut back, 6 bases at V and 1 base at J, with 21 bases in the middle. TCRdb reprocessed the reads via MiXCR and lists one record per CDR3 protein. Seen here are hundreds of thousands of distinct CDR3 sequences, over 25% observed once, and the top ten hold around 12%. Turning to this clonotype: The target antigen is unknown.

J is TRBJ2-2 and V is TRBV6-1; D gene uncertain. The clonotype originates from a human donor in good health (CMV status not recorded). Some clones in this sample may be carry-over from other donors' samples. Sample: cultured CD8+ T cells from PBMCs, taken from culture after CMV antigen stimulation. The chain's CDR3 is CASSPGYFVVRNTGELFF. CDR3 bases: TGTGCCAGCAGCCCCGGGTACTTTGTGGTACGGAACACCGGGGAGCTGTTTTTT.